This T cell receptor (beta chain) was documented in a study of blood T cell repertoires in COVID-19. Background on the study: The United States, Italy and Spain were the sources of the acute and convalescent COVID-19 samples.

V lost 0 bases to trimming and J lost 6 bases, with 8 bases between them. The CDR3 is made up of 13 amino acids. Data came from immunoSEQ multiplex PCR; TCRdb stores just in-frame clones and leaves some out. The sample includes just under 150,000 clones, 84% seen only once; the top ten take around 5%. The sequence came from a human donor in a cohort sampled during active COVID-19. The material sequenced was peripheral blood. The chain recombines TRBV12-3 or TRBV12-4 with TRBJ1-1; the D is unclear. The DNA for the CDR3 is TGTGCCAGCAGTTTAGCAGGGAGGGCTGAAGCTTTCTTT. This sequence encodes CASSLAGRAEAFF.